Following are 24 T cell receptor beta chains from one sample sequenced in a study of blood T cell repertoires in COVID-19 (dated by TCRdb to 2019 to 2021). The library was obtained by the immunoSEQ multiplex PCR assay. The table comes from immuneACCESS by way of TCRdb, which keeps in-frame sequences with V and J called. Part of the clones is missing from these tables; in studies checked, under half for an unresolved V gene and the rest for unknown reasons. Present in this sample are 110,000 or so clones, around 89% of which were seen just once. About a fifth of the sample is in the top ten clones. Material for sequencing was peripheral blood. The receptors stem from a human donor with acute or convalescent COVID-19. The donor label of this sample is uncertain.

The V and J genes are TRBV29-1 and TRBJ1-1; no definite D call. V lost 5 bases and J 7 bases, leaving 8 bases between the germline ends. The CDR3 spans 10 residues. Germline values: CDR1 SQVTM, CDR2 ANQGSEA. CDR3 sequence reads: CSVSADEAFF. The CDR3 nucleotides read TGCAGCGTTAGTGCAGATGAAGCTTTCTTT.

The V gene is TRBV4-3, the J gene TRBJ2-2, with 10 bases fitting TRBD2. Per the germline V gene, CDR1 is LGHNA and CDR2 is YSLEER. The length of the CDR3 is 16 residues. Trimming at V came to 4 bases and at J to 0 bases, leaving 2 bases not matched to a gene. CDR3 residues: CASSRLAGANTGELFF. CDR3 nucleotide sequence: TGCGCCAGCAGCCGGCTAGCGGGAGCGAACACCGGGGAGCTGTTTTTT.

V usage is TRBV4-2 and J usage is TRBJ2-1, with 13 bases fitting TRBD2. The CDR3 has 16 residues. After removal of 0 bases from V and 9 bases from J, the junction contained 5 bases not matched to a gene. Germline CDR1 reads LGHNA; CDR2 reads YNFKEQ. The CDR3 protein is CASSQDKTSGGVEQFF. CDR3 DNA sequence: TGTGCCAGCAGCCAAGATAAAACTAGCGGGGGGGTTGAGCAGTTCTTC.

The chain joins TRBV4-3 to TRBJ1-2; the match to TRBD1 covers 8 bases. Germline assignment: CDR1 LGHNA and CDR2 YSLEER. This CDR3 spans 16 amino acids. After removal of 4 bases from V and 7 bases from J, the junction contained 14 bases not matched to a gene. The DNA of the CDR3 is TGCGCCAGCAGCCCAAGCGTAGCCGACAGGGGATCTGGCTACACCTTC. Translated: CASSPSVADRGSGYTF.

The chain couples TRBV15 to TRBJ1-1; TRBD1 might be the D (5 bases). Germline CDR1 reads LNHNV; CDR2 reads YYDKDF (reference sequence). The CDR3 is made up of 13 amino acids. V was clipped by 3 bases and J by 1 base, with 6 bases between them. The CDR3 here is CATSSGQNTEAFF. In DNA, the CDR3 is TGTGCCACCAGCAGTGGACAGAACACTGAAGCTTTCTTT.

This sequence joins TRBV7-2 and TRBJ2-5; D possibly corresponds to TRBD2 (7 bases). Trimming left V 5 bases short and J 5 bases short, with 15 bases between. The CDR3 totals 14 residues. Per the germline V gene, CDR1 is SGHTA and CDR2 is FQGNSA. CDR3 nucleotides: TGTGCCAGCAGCCCCCTCGGGGGGCGGGAGACCCAGTACTTC. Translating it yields CASSPLGGRETQYF.

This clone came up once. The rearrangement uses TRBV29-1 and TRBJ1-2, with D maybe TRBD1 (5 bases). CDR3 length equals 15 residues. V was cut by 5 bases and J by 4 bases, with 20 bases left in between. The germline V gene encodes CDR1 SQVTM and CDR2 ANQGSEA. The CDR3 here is CSVRSGSDGGYGYTF. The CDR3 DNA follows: TGCAGCGTTCGATCCGGAAGTGACGGGGGCTATGGCTACACCTTC.

Here the CDR3 reads CAWTSGSLFYF. The CDR3 DNA follows: TGTGCCTGGACTAGCGGGAGTCTTTTTTACTTC. The rearrangement joins TRBV30 to TRBJ2-7, with TRBD2 matching over 10 bases. The CDR3 loop spans 11 amino acids. The J segment lost 13 bases and the V segment lost 4 bases, leaving 7 bases of the junction unmatched. Germline CDR1 and CDR2: GTSNPN and SVGIG (reference sequence).

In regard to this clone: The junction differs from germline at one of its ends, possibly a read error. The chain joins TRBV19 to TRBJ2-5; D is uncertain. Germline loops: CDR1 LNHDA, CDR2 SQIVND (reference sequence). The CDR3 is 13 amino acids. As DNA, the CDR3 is TGTACCAGTAGGTCGCTATCCCAAGAGACCCAGTACTTC. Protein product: CTSRSLSQETQYF.

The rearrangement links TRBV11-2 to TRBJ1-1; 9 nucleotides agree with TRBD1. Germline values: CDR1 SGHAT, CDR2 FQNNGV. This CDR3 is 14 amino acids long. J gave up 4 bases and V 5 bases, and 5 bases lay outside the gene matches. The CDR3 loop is CASSTGQGPTEAFF. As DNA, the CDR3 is TGTGCCAGCAGCACGGGACAGGGACCCACTGAAGCTTTCTTT.

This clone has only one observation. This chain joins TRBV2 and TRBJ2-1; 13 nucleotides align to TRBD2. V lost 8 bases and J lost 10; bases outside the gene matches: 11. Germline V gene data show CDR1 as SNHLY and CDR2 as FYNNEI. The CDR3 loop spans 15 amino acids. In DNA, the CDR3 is TGTGCCAGCCGTGTACCGGGACTAGCGGGAAAGGAGCAGTTCTTC. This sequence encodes CASRVPGLAGKEQFF.

CDR3 sequence (DNA): TGTGCCAGCAGCCTAAGGTGCGGGAGAACCGGGGAGCTGTTTTTT. Translating it yields CASSLRCGRTGELFF. The chain employs TRBV14 and TRBJ2-2; the match to TRBD2 covers 7 bases. This CDR3 has 15 residues. Losses at the gene ends were 4 bases for V and 5 bases for J; bases not matched to a gene: 7. Germline V lookup: CDR1 SGHDN, CDR2 FVKESK. Using reference TRBV14 and TRBJ2-2 for the parts outside the CDR3, the full variable domain is EAGVTQFPSHSVIEKGQTVTLRCDPISGHDNLYWYRRVMGKEIKFLLHFVKESKQDESGMPNNRFLAERTGGTYSTLKVQPAELEDSGVYFCASSLRCGRTGELFFGEGSRLTVL.

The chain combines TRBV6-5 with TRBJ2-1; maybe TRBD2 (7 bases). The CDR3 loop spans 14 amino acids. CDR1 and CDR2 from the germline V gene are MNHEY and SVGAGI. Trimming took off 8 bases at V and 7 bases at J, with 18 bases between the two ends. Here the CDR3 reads CASGGGAGLNEQFF. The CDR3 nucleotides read TGTGCCAGCGGGGGGGGCGCGGGTTTGAATGAGCAGTTCTTC.

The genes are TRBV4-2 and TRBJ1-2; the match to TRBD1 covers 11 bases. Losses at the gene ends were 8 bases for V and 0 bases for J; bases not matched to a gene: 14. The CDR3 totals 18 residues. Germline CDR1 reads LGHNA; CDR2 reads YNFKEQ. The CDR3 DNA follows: TGTGCCAGCTCCCTCGCCGGGACAGGGGGTCCTTCTAACTATGGCTACACCTTC. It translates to CASSLAGTGGPSNYGYTF.

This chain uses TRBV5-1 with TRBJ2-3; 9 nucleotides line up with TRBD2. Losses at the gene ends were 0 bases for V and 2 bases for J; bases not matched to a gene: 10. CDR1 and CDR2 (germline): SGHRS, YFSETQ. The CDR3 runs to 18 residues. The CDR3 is CASSLVAGLAGSTDTQYF. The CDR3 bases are TGCGCCAGCAGCTTGGTGGCGGGACTAGCAGGTTCCACAGATACGCAGTATTTT.

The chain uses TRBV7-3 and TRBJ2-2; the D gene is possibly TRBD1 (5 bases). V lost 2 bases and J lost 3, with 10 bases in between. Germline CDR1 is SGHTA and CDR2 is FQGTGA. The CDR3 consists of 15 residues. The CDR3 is CASSLQGWYTGELFF. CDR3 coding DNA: TGTGCCAGCAGCTTACAGGGATGGTACACCGGGGAGCTGTTTTTT.

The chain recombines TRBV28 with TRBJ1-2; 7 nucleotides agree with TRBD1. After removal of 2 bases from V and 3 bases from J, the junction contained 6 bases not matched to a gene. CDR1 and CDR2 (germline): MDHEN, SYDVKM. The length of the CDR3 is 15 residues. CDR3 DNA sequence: TGTGCCAGCAGTTTACCGGGACAGCCACACTATGGCTACACCTTC. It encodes CASSLPGQPHYGYTF.

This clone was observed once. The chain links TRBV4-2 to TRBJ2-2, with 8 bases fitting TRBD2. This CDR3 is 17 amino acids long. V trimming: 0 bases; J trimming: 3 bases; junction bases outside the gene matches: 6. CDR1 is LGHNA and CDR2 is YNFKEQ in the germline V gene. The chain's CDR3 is CASSQDYSGVHTGELFF. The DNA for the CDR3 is TGTGCCAGCAGCCAAGATTATAGCGGGGTGCACACCGGGGAGCTGTTTTTT.

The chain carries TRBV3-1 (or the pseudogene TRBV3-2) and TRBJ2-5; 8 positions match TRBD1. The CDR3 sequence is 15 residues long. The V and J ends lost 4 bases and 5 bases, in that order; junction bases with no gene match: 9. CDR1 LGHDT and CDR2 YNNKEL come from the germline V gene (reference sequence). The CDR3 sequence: CASSPQGARRETQYF. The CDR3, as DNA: TGTGCCAGCAGCCCCCAGGGGGCTCGGCGGGAGACCCAGTACTTC.

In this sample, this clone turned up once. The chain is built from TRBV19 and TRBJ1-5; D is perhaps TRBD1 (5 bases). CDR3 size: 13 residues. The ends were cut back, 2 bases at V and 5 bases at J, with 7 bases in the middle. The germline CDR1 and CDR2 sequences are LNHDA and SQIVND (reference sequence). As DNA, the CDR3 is TGTGCCAGTAGTATATGGGGCTATCAGCCCCAGCATTTT. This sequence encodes CASSIWGYQPQHF.

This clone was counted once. Written as DNA, the CDR3 is TGCGCCAGCATGGAGGTTCATACTGAAGCTTTCTTT. It codes for CASMEVHTEAFF. This chain links TRBV10-2 with TRBJ1-1; D is unresolved. The CDR3 is 12 amino acids. The V gene lost 7 bases and the J gene lost 5 bases, with 11 bases spanning the gap. Germline V gives CDR1 WSHSY, CDR2 SAAADI.

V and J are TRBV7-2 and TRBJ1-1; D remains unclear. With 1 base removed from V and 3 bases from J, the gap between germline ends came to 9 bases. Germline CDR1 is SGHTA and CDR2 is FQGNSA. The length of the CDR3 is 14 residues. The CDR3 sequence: CASSLDGRYTEAFF. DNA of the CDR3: TGTGCCAGCAGCTTAGACGGGAGGTACACTGAAGCTTTCTTT. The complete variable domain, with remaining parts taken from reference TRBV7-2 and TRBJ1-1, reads GAGVSQSPSNKVTEKGKDVELRCDPISGHTALYWYRQSLGQGLEFLIYFQGNSAPDKSGLPSDRFSAERTGGSVSTLTIQRTQQEDSAVYLCASSLDGRYTEAFFGQGTRLTVV.

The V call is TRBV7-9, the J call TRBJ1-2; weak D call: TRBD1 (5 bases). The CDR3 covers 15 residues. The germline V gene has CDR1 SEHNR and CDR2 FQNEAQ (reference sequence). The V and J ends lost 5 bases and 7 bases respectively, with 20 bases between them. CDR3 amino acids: CASSTLQVLSSGYTF. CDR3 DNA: TGTGCCAGCAGCACGTTACAGGTGTTGAGTAGTGGCTACACCTTC.

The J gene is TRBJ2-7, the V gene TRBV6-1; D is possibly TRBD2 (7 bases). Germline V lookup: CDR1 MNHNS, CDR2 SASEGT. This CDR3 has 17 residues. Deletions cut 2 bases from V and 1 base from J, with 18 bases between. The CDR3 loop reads CASSELNIGGASYEQYF. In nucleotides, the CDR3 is TGTGCCAGCAGTGAATTAAACATAGGGGGGGCTTCCTACGAGCAGTACTTC.